The text below deals with one T cell receptor beta chain. Its target is unknown. The data originate from a study of T cells expressing NK-cell markers. Study at large: The study drew TCR beta repertoires from sorted CD3+CD56+NKG2C+, CD3+CD56+NKG2C- and CD3+CD56-NKG2C+ T cells. One of eight sequenced donors was HCMV-seronegative; the other seven were seropositive.

This CDR3 region has 15 residues. Looked up from germline, CDR1 is MNHNS and CDR2 is SASEGT. Regarding the study as a whole: The leading position in the CD3+CD56-NKG2C+ fraction of several donors also went to these clonotypes.

TCRdb reworked the 5' RACE reads into one entry per CDR3 protein, no DNA. The sample has about 380,000 distinct CDR3 sequences; the top ten hold around 4.9%. The sample was blood T cells: a sorted CD56 or NKG2C T cell subset, CD4+ or CD8+ T cells, or bulk PBMC T cells (not recorded which). V and J are TRBV6-1 and TRBJ1-6; the TCRdb D gene call, TRBD1, has no DNA to confirm it. The sequence derives from a man aged 18-70 years in good health. CDR3 protein: CASSPGTGDNSPLHF.